This TCR beta chain is drawn from a study of blood T cell repertoires in COVID-19. Study background: Donors in the United States, Italy and Spain gave samples during acute or convalescent COVID-19.

Original analysis: How many nucleated cells were present was estimated from reference gene primer amplification. The method was immunoSEQ multiplex PCR; TCRdb's version includes in-frame clones alone and lacks a portion of them. Clonal size and the V and J genes are those of that table, whereas D and trimming came from the DNA. The sample carries 65,000 to 90,000 clones, 80% to 85% recorded once. Per the germline V gene, CDR1 is LNHNV and CDR2 is YYDKDF (reference sequence). The CDR3 spans 13 residues. V was clipped by 5 bases and J by 0 bases, with 5 bases between them. V is TRBV15 and J is TRBJ1-3; D is unclear. The TCR sequence derives from a human donor in a cohort sampled during active COVID-19. Sample: peripheral blood. In nucleotides, the CDR3 is TGTGCCACCAGCGTCCTCTCTGGAAACACCATATATTTT. It yields the protein CATSVLSGNTIYF.